This T cell receptor (beta chain) was identified in a study of T cell responses to AZD1222 COVID-19 vaccine. Study details: Second-dose intervals near 4 or 12 weeks were combined.

General observations from the study: Repertoires were collected only later (after the peak T cell response had occurred).

Only in-frame clones appear in the TCRdb table, and some are missing; sequencing was by immunoSEQ multiplex PCR. Of approximately 160,000 clones listed, less than 95% are singletons. Germline loops: CDR1 KGHSH, CDR2 LQKENI. The ends were cut back, 6 bases at V and 3 bases at J, with 6 bases in the middle. This CDR3 is built from 12 residues. Worth noting for this clone: What it recognizes is unknown.

Material: peripheral blood, obtained on day 0 of AZD1222 vaccination. This TCR derives from an adult in good health. The chain couples TRBV18 to TRBJ1-5; D not certain. CDR3 region: CASSPPNQPQHF. Here the CDR3 DNA reads TGTGCCAGCTCGCCGCCCAATCAGCCCCAGCATTTT.